One and the same sample provided the 30 T cell receptor beta chains below, sequenced in a study of OX40 agonist ivuxolimab in advanced cancers. The protocol was immunoSEQ multiplex PCR, while the TCRdb copy is restricted to in-frame clones and leaves out a portion. Of 20,000 to 25,000 clones in the sample, around three quarters are singletons; the top ten hold over 20%. The material sequenced was CD4+ or CD8+ T cells sorted from blood, taken in a trial of the OX40 agonist ivuxolimab. These TCRs come from an adult with an advanced solid tumor such as melanoma, head and neck, liver or kidney cancer.

This clone was seen a handful of times. The chain has TRBV15 and TRBJ2-7, with 7 nucleotides matching TRBD1. Per germline, CDR1 LNHNV and CDR2 YYDKDF (reference sequence). Trimming at V came to 2 bases and at J to 5 bases, leaving 0 bases not matched to a gene. The CDR3 runs 12 residues. Here the CDR3 DNA reads TGTGCCACCAGCAGACAGGGGGACGAGCAGTACTTC. Its translation is CATSRQGDEQYF.

The V call is TRBV4-1, the J call TRBJ1-1; tentative D call: TRBD1 (6 bases). Germline CDR1 is MGHRA and CDR2 is YSYEKL. Between the trimmed V and J ends, which lost 2 bases and 3 bases, there was a span of 13 bases. The CDR3 totals 15 residues. The DNA of the CDR3 is TGCGCCAGCAGCCAATCAACAGGGTTGGACACTGAAGCTTTCTTT. Translating it yields CASSQSTGLDTEAFF.

The gene calls are TRBV7-6 and TRBJ1-6; D uncertain. This CDR3 is built from 12 residues. With 5 bases removed from V and 9 bases from J, the gap between germline ends came to 8 bases. Looked up from germline, CDR1 is SGHVS and CDR2 is FNYEAQ. CDR3 sequence: CASSNAGSPLHF. The DNA of the CDR3 is TGTGCCAGCAGCAATGCTGGTTCACCCCTCCACTTT.

This clone has more than one count but fewer than ten. The chain combines TRBV7-9 with TRBJ2-5, with 7 bases lining up with TRBD1. V lost 5 bases and J lost 1; bases outside the gene matches: 10. The germline V gene encodes CDR1 SEHNR and CDR2 FQNEAQ (reference sequence). The CDR3 is 16 residues long. The CDR3 nucleotides read TGTGCCAGCAGCCCCGACCGACAGGGCGTCCAAGAGACCCAGTACTTC. Residues: CASSPDRQGVQETQYF. Full variable domain (missing parts from reference TRBV7-9 and TRBJ2-5): DTGVSQNPRHKITKRGQNVTFRCDPISEHNRLYWYRQTLGQGPEFLTYFQNEAQLEKSRLLSDRFSAERPKGSFSTLEIQRTEQGDSAMYLCASSPDRQGVQETQYFGPGTRLLVL.

V usage is TRBV19 and J usage is TRBJ2-2; the match to TRBD2 covers 14 bases. This CDR3 comprises 20 residues. The V gene's germline CDR1 is LNHDA and CDR2 SQIVND (reference sequence). V lost 3 bases and J lost 0; bases outside the gene matches: 9. Here the CDR3 DNA reads TGTGCCAGTAGTATCCCTCGGACTAGCGGGGGGCCGACGAACACCGGGGAGCTGTTTTTT. Protein sequence: CASSIPRTSGGPTNTGELFF.

This clone occurred a few times. V gene TRBV9 combines with J gene TRBJ2-3; 8 nucleotides align to TRBD2. Trimming took 0 bases from V and 0 from J; bases not matched to a gene: 9. CDR3 length equals 18 residues. CDR1 and CDR2 from the germline V gene are SGDLS and YYNGEE. Here the CDR3 reads CASSVVPGRGASTDTQYF. DNA for the CDR3: TGTGCCAGCAGCGTAGTACCTGGGCGGGGGGCTAGCACAGATACGCAGTATTTT. The whole variable domain, filled in from reference TRBV9 and TRBJ2-3, reads DSGVTQTPKHLITATGQRVTLRCSPRSGDLSVYWYQQSLDQGLQFLIQYYNGEERAKGNILERFSAQQFPDLHSELNLSSLELGDSALYFCASSVVPGRGASTDTQYFGPGTRLTVL.

On this clone: The same CDR3 arises from other DNA sequences in this sample as well. The CDR3 sequence: CASSYGGSQETQYF. CDR3 DNA: TGTGCCAGCAGTTACGGGGGGTCCCAAGAGACCCAGTACTTC. The chain couples TRBV6-5 to TRBJ2-5; D might be TRBD2 (6 bases). The CDR3 consists of 14 residues. V lost 2 bases and J 1 base, leaving 8 bases between the germline ends. The germline CDR1 and CDR2 sequences are MNHEY and SVGAGI.

The CDR3 coding sequence is TGTGCCAGCAGCTCCCTGGACAGGGCTGGAAACACCATATATTTT. This codes for CASSSLDRAGNTIYF. The rearrangement joins TRBV7-6 to TRBJ1-3; TRBD1 matches 8 bases. This CDR3 region has 15 residues. Germline assignment: CDR1 SGHVS and CDR2 FNYEAQ. With 4 bases clipped from V and 2 bases from J, the junction kept 4 bases outside the gene matches.

This rearrangement joins TRBV5-1 to TRBJ2-1; 8 nucleotides line up with TRBD2. The length of the CDR3 is 15 residues. From germline, CDR1 is SGHRS and CDR2 YFSETQ. V lost 4 bases, J lost 8 bases, and 11 bases stayed unmatched. The CDR3 nucleotides are TGCGCCAGCAGCCCCCGGACTAGCTCCTTCGATGAGCAGTTCTTC. Its translation: CASSPRTSSFDEQFF.

V usage is TRBV28 and J usage is TRBJ2-7, with TRBD1 as a possible D gene (5 bases). Trimming stripped 3 bases from V and 5 bases from J, with 14 bases between. The CDR3 consists of 14 residues. The germline V gene encodes CDR1 MDHEN and CDR2 SYDVKM. CDR3 sequence reads: CASSFAQGYDEQYF. The CDR3 DNA reads TGTGCCAGCAGTTTCGCTCAGGGTTACGACGAGCAGTACTTC.

The chain carries TRBV28 and TRBJ1-2; no clear D gene. This CDR3 spans 14 amino acids. Trimming shortened V by 4 bases and J by 8 bases, and 17 bases separated the two germline ends. Germline CDR1 and CDR2: MDHEN and SYDVKM. The CDR3 coding sequence is TGTGCCAGCAGTTACGAGAGAGACCTGAGAGGCTACACCTTC. Protein: CASSYERDLRGYTF.

The chain employs TRBV9 and TRBJ1-6; possibly TRBD1 for D (5 bases). CDR1 and CDR2 from the germline V gene are SGDLS and YYNGEE. The CDR3 contains 15 residues. V was shortened by 0 bases and J by 3 bases, with 7 bases between the two germline ends. Here the CDR3 reads CASSVGQSYNSPLHF. Written as DNA, the CDR3 is TGTGCCAGCAGCGTAGGACAGAGCTATAATTCACCCCTCCACTTT.

This clone was counted ten times or more. The J gene is TRBJ1-5, the V gene TRBV19; TRBD1 is a possible D gene (6 bases). V gave up 5 bases and J gave up 0 bases, with 20 bases separating them. The CDR3 sequence is 18 residues long. CDR1 LNHDA and CDR2 SQIVND come from the germline V gene (reference sequence). The CDR3 spells CASSSTPGGSYSNQPQHF. The CDR3 DNA reads TGTGCCAGTAGTTCAACACCGGGGGGCTCCTATAGCAATCAGCCCCAGCATTTT.

J is TRBJ2-7 and V is TRBV30; 8 bases align to TRBD1. CDR1 is GTSNPN, CDR2 SVGIG, per germline (reference sequence). The V gene end was trimmed by 2 bases and the J gene end by 3 bases; junction bases not matched to a gene: 6. CDR3 length equals 14 residues. CDR3 sequence: CAWSRTGIYYEQYF. The CDR3 DNA reads as TGTGCCTGGAGTCGGACAGGGATCTACTACGAGCAGTACTTC.

V is TRBV6-5 and J is TRBJ1-2; 7 nucleotides align to TRBD1. Unmatched junction bases numbered 3, after V lost 3 bases and J lost 2 bases. This CDR3 region has 14 residues. Germline V gives CDR1 MNHEY, CDR2 SVGAGI. CDR3 loop: CASSYGQANYGYTF. The DNA of the CDR3 is TGTGCCAGCAGTTATGGACAGGCCAACTATGGCTACACCTTC.

The rearrangement joins TRBV7-8 to TRBJ1-4, with D uncertain. This CDR3 is built from 13 residues. Trimming cost V 8 bases and J 1 base, with 8 bases left between them. CDR1 and CDR2 (germline): SGHVS, FQNEAQ. The CDR3 sequence is CASARRTNEKLFF. The DNA for the CDR3 is TGTGCCAGCGCTCGTAGAACTAATGAAAAACTGTTTTTT.

This chain uses TRBV6-5 with TRBJ2-2; 8 positions agree with TRBD2. CDR3 length: 15 amino acids. With 2 bases clipped from V and 5 bases from J, the junction kept 4 bases outside the gene matches. Per germline, CDR1 MNHEY and CDR2 SVGAGI. CDR3 amino acids: CASSYAGGPTGELFF. The DNA for the CDR3 is TGTGCCAGCAGTTACGCGGGGGGCCCTACCGGGGAGCTGTTTTTT.

The chain couples TRBV5-1 to TRBJ2-7; 12 bases align to TRBD2. Germline loops: CDR1 SGHRS, CDR2 YFSETQ. The CDR3 loop spans 15 amino acids. The V and J ends lost 4 bases and 7 bases, in that order; junction bases with no gene match: 9. Written as DNA, the CDR3 is TGCGCCAGCAGCCTCACTAGCGGGGGGTATCCGGAGCAGTACTTC. As protein: CASSLTSGGYPEQYF.

This chain links TRBV19 with TRBJ2-7; D not resolved. V was shortened by 3 bases and J by 3 bases, with 9 bases between the two germline ends. This CDR3 is built from 13 residues. Germline V gives CDR1 LNHDA, CDR2 SQIVND (reference sequence). CDR3 amino acids: CASSIYLLYEQYF. The CDR3 DNA sequence: TGTGCCAGTAGTATCTACCTTCTCTACGAGCAGTACTTC.

This chain links TRBV28 with TRBJ2-2; TRBD2 aligns across 11 bases. V lost 4 bases, J lost 4 bases, and 2 bases stayed unmatched. Per the germline V gene, CDR1 is MDHEN and CDR2 is SYDVKM. This CDR3 has 15 residues. CDR3 bases: TGTGCCAGCAGTTCCGGGACTAGCGGCACCGGGGAGCTGTTTTTT. Residues: CASSSGTSGTGELFF. The whole variable domain, remainder taken from reference TRBV28 and TRBJ2-2, is DVKVTQSSRYLVKRTGEKVFLECVQDMDHENMFWYRQDPGLGLRLIYFSYDVKMKEKGDIPEGYSVSREKKERFSLILESASTNQTSMYLCASSSGTSGTGELFFGEGSRLTVL.

The rearrangement links TRBV5-6 to TRBJ2-2; possibly TRBD2 for D (7 bases). V lost 6 bases and J lost 0, with 15 bases in between. The CDR3 is 16 amino acids. Germline CDR1 is SGHDT and CDR2 is YYEEEE. CDR3 loop: CASTEWGGSNTGELFF. In DNA, the CDR3 is TGTGCCAGCACGGAGTGGGGGGGCTCGAACACCGGGGAGCTGTTTTTT.

The CDR3 DNA reads TGTGCCAGCAGCTTAGCTCGGGGGGCGAGGGAGCCCCAGCATTTT. It encodes CASSLARGAREPQHF. The chain recombines TRBV7-2 with TRBJ1-5, with a tentative D call TRBD1 (6 bases). The CDR3 runs 15 residues. The germline V and J ends were trimmed by 0 bases and 8 bases, with 14 bases remaining between them. CDR1 is SGHTA and CDR2 is FQGNSA in the germline V gene.

The chain recombines TRBV19 with TRBJ1-5; 8 bases line up with TRBD1. This CDR3 spans 15 amino acids. The V and J ends lost 10 bases and 7 bases, in that order; junction bases with no gene match: 15. The germline gives CDR1 LNHDA, CDR2 SQIVND (reference sequence). This chain's CDR3 is CATSMPGGDGQPQHF. CDR3 DNA: TGTGCCACCAGTATGCCAGGGGGCGATGGACAGCCCCAGCATTTT.

As regards this clone: This sample also contains other DNA sequences that code for the same CDR3. This chain connects TRBV2 to TRBJ1-1, with D tentatively TRBD1 (5 bases). This CDR3 comprises 14 residues. The germline V and J ends were trimmed by 9 bases and 0 bases, with 14 bases remaining between them. Germline V gene lookup returns CDR1 SNHLY and CDR2 FYNNEI. The DNA of the CDR3 is TGTGCCAGTGGTGGGACCCCCATGAACACTGAAGCTTTCTTT. This translates into CASGGTPMNTEAFF.

With respect to this clone: The junction and the germline gene differ at one end; a read error may be behind it. The chain uses TRBV7-7 and TRBJ2-5; D may be TRBD2 (5 bases). The CDR3 runs to 14 residues. CDR1 SSHAT and CDR2 FNYEAQ come from the germline V gene (reference sequence). The CDR3 loop reads CASSFGSFQETQYF. In nucleotides, the CDR3 is TGTGCTAGCAGCTTTGGGAGCTTCCAAGAGACCCAGTACTTC.

The chain employs TRBV7-6 and TRBJ2-5; TRBD2 agrees at 12 bases. The length of the CDR3 is 16 residues. V lost 4 bases and J lost 4; bases outside the gene matches: 7. The germline gives CDR1 SGHVS, CDR2 FNYEAQ. The CDR3 reads CASSSLAGGRGETQYF. CDR3 DNA sequence: TGTGCCAGCAGCTCCCTAGCGGGGGGGCGAGGAGAGACCCAGTACTTC.

The chain employs TRBV27 and TRBJ2-5; 8 bases line up with TRBD1. Unmatched junction bases numbered 5, after V lost 2 bases and J lost 0 bases. The CDR3 totals 16 residues. Germline assignment: CDR1 MNHEY and CDR2 SMNVEV (reference sequence). CDR3 residues: CASSLGAGGHQETQYF. DNA of the CDR3: TGTGCCAGCAGTTTAGGGGCAGGGGGCCACCAAGAGACCCAGTACTTC.

The J gene is TRBJ2-7, the V gene TRBV4-3, with D tentatively TRBD2 (6 bases). The CDR3 sequence is 16 residues long. Germline lookup yields CDR1 LGHNA and CDR2 YSLEER. Between the trimmed V and J ends, which lost 3 bases and 0 bases, there was a span of 15 bases. The CDR3 spells CASSHSSGVSSYEQYF. CDR3 nucleotides: TGCGCCAGCAGCCATTCCTCGGGAGTCAGCTCCTACGAGCAGTACTTC.

The CDR3 nucleotides read TGTGCCAGCAGCTTAGACGTCGGTGCGTACGAGCAGTACTTC. This sequence encodes CASSLDVGAYEQYF. The chain uses TRBV7-2 and TRBJ2-7; D unclear. CDR3 length: 14 residues. Germline values: CDR1 SGHTA, CDR2 FQGNSA. Trimming removed 1 base from V and 4 bases from J, with 11 bases in between.

The chain has TRBV7-2 and TRBJ2-7; no definite D call. Between the trimmed V and J ends, which lost 5 bases and 5 bases, there was a span of 16 bases. Germline CDR1 reads SGHTA; CDR2 reads FQGNSA. This CDR3 is 14 amino acids long. The CDR3 loop is CASSPTTLSDEQYF. The CDR3 DNA follows: TGTGCCAGCAGCCCTACGACCTTATCGGACGAGCAGTACTTC.